This T cell receptor (beta chain) was captured by sequencing in a study of vaccination and CD4 T cells after COVID-19. In the study overall: In the convalescent cohort, there were six males and four females, two of them Hispanic. Whole-study findings and limits: The study sampled relatively few convalescent patients and omitted early post-infection timepoints. Researchers report that a median approximately 86% of reactive clones in convalescent patients surfaced only post-vaccination.

Noted treatment: approximately 9-day PBMC culture with coronavirus spike peptide pools or control peptides (ViraFEST assay). Oncomine TCR Beta short-read sequencing was applied to DNA from cultured CD4+ T cells. One entry per CDR3 protein results from TCRdb running MiXCR on the PCR reads. The data show 7,000 to 8,500 distinct CDR3 sequences, approximately 55% seen once. The CDR3 covers 13 residues. The V and J ends lost 6 bases and 0 bases respectively, with 9 bases between them. Germline V gene sequence: CDR1 DFQATT, CDR2 SNEGSKA (reference sequence). In this sample, this clonotype turned up a few times. Its antigen is currently unknown.

Input material: CD4+ T cells from blood, cultured in vitro. The sequence came from a human donor who had recovered from COVID-19. The V and J genes are TRBV20-1 and TRBJ1-5; D remains ambiguous. In DNA form, the CDR3 reads TGCAGTGCCAACACCGGTAGCAATCAGCCCCAGCATTTT. It codes for CSANTGSNQPQHF.